The rows below give T cell receptor beta chains drawn from one sample of a study of technical replicates of blood from four donors. Here immunoSEQ multiplex PCR was the method, and the copy in TCRdb shows in-frame clones only, minus some. The table includes about 62,000 clones, around 87% detected once. The sample was PBMCs. The receptors shown here come from a human donor in good health. Some clones in this sample may be carry-over from other donors' samples. CDR3s include the opening cysteine and the closing phenylalanine or tryptophan. The order of the fields is clone size, D gene, V gene, J gene, CDR3 DNA, CDR3 protein. A D gene is named only where the DNA matches it firmly. Expanded clones get a size class; other rows say once, few or many, or leave the size out.

-	-	TRBV27	TRBJ2-7	TGTGCCAGCAGTTTACAAAGGCAGGGATACGAGCAGTACTTC	CASSLQRQGYEQYF
-	-	TRBV5-8	TRBJ1-3	TGTGCCAGCAGCTTGGAAGGGGATTTTGGAAACACCATATATTTT	CASSLEGDFGNTIYF
-	TRBD1	TRBV18	TRBJ2-7	TGTGCCAGCTCACCACAGGGACAGAGCTCCTACGAGCAGTACTTC	CASSPQGQSSYEQYF
-	-	TRBV7-3	TRBJ2-2	TGTGCCAGCAGCTTCGGGGGGCACGCGAACACCGGGGAGCTGTTTTTT	CASSFGGHANTGELFF
-	-	TRBV6-6	TRBJ1-3	TGTGCCAGCTCCCTTAAGGCAGGCTCCTCTGGAAACACCATATATTTT	CASSLKAGSSGNTIYF
-	-	TRBV9	TRBJ1-6	TGTGCCAGCAGCGTAGCAGGCGGGAGCTCCTATAATTCACCCCTCCACTTT	CASSVAGGSSYNSPLHF
-	-	TRBV7-2	TRBJ1-1	TGTGCCAGCAGCCTACAACCAGGGTATAACACTGAAGCTTTCTTT	CASSLQPGYNTEAFF
-	TRBD2	TRBV18	TRBJ2-3	TGTGCCAGCTCACCACCGGGGCCGCGGGAGGGAACAGATACGCAGTATTTT	CASSPPGPREGTDTQYF
-	-	TRBV5-1	TRBJ2-2	TGCGCCAGCTCCTTTGACGGGACGAACACCGGGGAGCTGTTTTTT	CASSFDGTNTGELFF
-	TRBD1	TRBV23-1	TRBJ2-1	TGCGCCAGCAGTCCTAGGGACAGGGAGAAGGACAATGAGCAGTTCTTC	CASSPRDREKDNEQFF
-	TRBD1	TRBV6-1	TRBJ1-5	TGTGCCAGCACCACAGGGGGCGCGCGGCAGCCCCAGCATTTT	CASTTGGARQPQHF
-	TRBD2	TRBV11-2	TRBJ2-5	TGTGCCAGCAGCTCCCCGGCGCGGGGGAGAGAGACCCAGTACTTC	CASSSPARGRETQYF
-	TRBD2	TRBV7-6	TRBJ2-3	TGTGCCAGCAGCTTAGGGGACTACCGCACAGATACGCAGTATTTT	CASSLGDYRTDTQYF
-	-	TRBV1	TRBJ1-5	TGCACCAGCAGCCAGGACGCCGGGAAAAAGAGAAAGAGCAATCAGCCCCAGCATTTT	CTSSQDAGKKRKSNQPQHF
-	-	TRBV7-2	TRBJ1-2	TGTGCCAGCAGCTTAGGCCTAAATGGCTATGGCTACACCTTC	CASSLGLNGYGYTF
-	-	TRBV30	TRBJ1-3	TGTGCCTGGAGTGAGTACAGCGGAAACACCATATATTTT	CAWSEYSGNTIYF
few	TRBD1	TRBV28	TRBJ1-4	TGTGCCAGCAGTTTAGTCGGACAGGGTGATGAAAAACTGTTTTTT	CASSLVGQGDEKLFF
-	TRBD1	TRBV6-5	TRBJ2-1	TGTGCCAGCAGTTACCCCGGGACAGGGTCTGCCAATGAGCAGTTCTTC	CASSYPGTGSANEQFF
once	-	TRBV9	TRBJ1-3	TGTGCCAGCAGCGTCGAAGGGACATCAGGAAACACCATATATTTT	CASSVEGTSGNTIYF
-	-	TRBV7-2	TRBJ1-1	TGTGCCAGCAGCTTAGTCCAGGGCACTGAAGCTTTCTTT	CASSLVQGTEAFF
-	-	TRBV11-2	TRBJ2-7	TGTGCCAGCAGCTTAGGGGGTGCGGGACAGCCCTACGAGCAGTACTTC	CASSLGGAGQPYEQYF
-	TRBD1	TRBV7-2	TRBJ1-2	TGTGCCAGCAGAGTATTGACCCTGGGCGGGACAGGGGCTCTTTATGGCTACACCTTC	CASRVLTLGGTGALYGYTF
once	TRBD1	TRBV7-8	TRBJ1-1	TGTGCCAGCAAAGAGATGGGGACAGGAAGGAACACTGAAGCTTTCTTT	CASKEMGTGRNTEAFF
-	-	TRBV11-2	TRBJ2-7	TGTGCCAGCAGCCCGCATCTAGCGCGGGAGCAGTACTTC	CASSPHLAREQYF
once	-	TRBV5-4	TRBJ2-2	TGTGCCAGCAGCCCGCAAAACCAGGGTGGGGAGCTGTTTTTT	CASSPQNQGGELFF
-	-	TRBV19	TRBJ2-7	TGTGCCAGTAGTATCGACTTGTCGCGGCAGTACTTC	CASSIDLSRQYF
-	-	TRBV7-2	TRBJ2-1	TGTGCCAGCAGCCAGCGGCCCGGACTCCCACTCAATGAGCAGTTCTTC	CASSQRPGLPLNEQFF
-	-	TRBV27	TRBJ1-5	TGTGCCAGCAGCCAAGCGGGACGTAGACCTTATAGCAATCAGCCCCAGCATTTT	CASSQAGRRPYSNQPQHF
-	TRBD2	TRBV15	TRBJ2-3	TGTGCCACCGGCCTAGCGGGGGGCACAGATACGCAGTATTTT	CATGLAGGTDTQYF
-	TRBD2	TRBV18	TRBJ2-7	TGTGCCAGCTCACTAGCGGGGGCAGGGTACGAGCAGTACTTC	CASSLAGAGYEQYF
-	-	TRBV2	TRBJ2-5	TGTGCCAGCAGCCTCATGCGGGGTGTCGAGACCCAGTACTTC	CASSLMRGVETQYF
-	-	TRBV5-1	TRBJ1-4	TGCGCCAGCAGCTTGGGGGACTATAACGAAAAACTGTTTTTT	CASSLGDYNEKLFF
-	-	TRBV2	TRBJ2-5	TGTGCCAGCAGACTGCCGCAGGCAGACCAAGAGACCCAGTACTTC	CASRLPQADQETQYF
-	-	TRBV7-2	TRBJ2-5	TGTGCCAGCAGCTTCGGCGGCTCCACGGAGACCCAGTACTTC	CASSFGGSTETQYF
-	-	TRBV7-2	TRBJ1-3	TGTGCCAGCAGCCCAGGGGCAGTCTCTGGAAACACCATATATTTT	CASSPGAVSGNTIYF
few	TRBD2	TRBV4-2	TRBJ2-7	TGTGCCAGCAGCAAAGGACTAGGGGATTCCTACGAGCAGTACTTC	CASSKGLGDSYEQYF